This paragraph reports one TCR beta chain. This record belongs to a study of human T cells and chemical hapten exposure. MiXCR, applied by TCRdb to the RACE reads, yields one record per CDR3 protein. The repertoire holds roughly 380,000 distinct CDR3 sequences, with nearly 5% as singletons. CDR3 length: 13 residues. With 8 bases removed from V and 2 bases from J, the gap between germline ends came to 11 bases. From germline, CDR1 is SNHLY and CDR2 FYNNEI. This sample's time point: patch test 1, 2 weeks after DPC sensitization. Treatment described: therapeutic diphenylcyclopropenone sensitization with weekly scalp DPC.

V gene TRBV2 combines with J gene TRBJ2-3, with D perhaps matching TRBD1 or TRBD2 (5 bases each). Here the sequenced sample was whole blood, taken in connection with sensitization to the hapten diphenylcyclopropenone (DPC). The receptor's source is a woman aged 45 to 65 with alopecia areata. Some clones in this sample may be carry-over from other donors' samples. The CDR3 DNA follows: TGTGCCAGCTTCAGAGGGGACACAGATACGCAGTATTTT. Encoded protein: CASFRGDTDTQYF.